The 24 T cell receptor beta chains given below trace back to one sample, sequenced in a study of T cells in localized non-small cell lung cancer. Here immunoSEQ multiplex PCR was the method, and the copy in TCRdb shows in-frame clones only, minus some. The data show approximately 150,000 clones, around 89% seen once. The material sequenced was peripheral blood, taken before any cancer treatment. These receptors all come from a female donor over 55 with stage I lung adenocarcinoma.

CDR3 sequence reads: CASSSGQYSGNTIYF. In DNA form, the CDR3 reads TGTGCCAGCAGCTCGGGACAGTACTCTGGAAACACCATATATTTT. J is TRBJ1-3 and V is TRBV5-4, with 7 bases lining up with TRBD1. This CDR3 is 15 amino acids long. In germline, CDR1 is SGHNT, CDR2 YYREEE (reference sequence). With V trimmed by 3 bases and J by 0 bases, 3 bases remained unmatched.

The chain combines TRBV19 with TRBJ1-4, with 8 nucleotides matching TRBD1. V dropped 5 bases and J dropped 5; count of bases not matched to a gene: 10. Germline V lookup: CDR1 LNHDA, CDR2 SQIVND (reference sequence). This CDR3 region has 16 residues. CDR3 DNA: TGTGCCAGTAGTGCGACAGGGGTCAAACAAAATGAAAAACTGTTTTTT. Protein product: CASSATGVKQNEKLFF. Together with reference TRBV19 and TRBJ1-4, the CDR3 gives the full variable domain: DGGITQSPKYLFRKEGQNVTLSCEQNLNHDAMYWYRQDPGQGLRLIYYSQIVNDFQKGDIAEGYSVSREKKESFPLTVTSAQKNPTAFYLCASSATGVKQNEKLFFGSGTQLSVL.

The rearrangement links TRBV27 to TRBJ2-5, with D perhaps matching TRBD1 or TRBD2 (5 bases each). Germline values: CDR1 MNHEY, CDR2 SMNVEV (reference sequence). The CDR3 is made up of 14 amino acids. Trimming pared 5 bases from V and 4 bases from J, leaving 14 bases between. The CDR3 sequence is CASSRTPRGETQYF. CDR3 DNA sequence: TGTGCCAGCAGTCGGACACCGAGGGGAGAGACCCAGTACTTC.

The chain has TRBV19 and TRBJ2-7, with D maybe TRBD1 (6 bases). V lost 5 bases and J lost 7, with 18 bases in between. CDR1 is LNHDA and CDR2 is SQIVND in the germline V gene (reference sequence). The CDR3 is 14 residues long. CDR3 residues: CASSEEDSWREQYF. CDR3 nucleotide sequence: TGTGCCAGTAGTGAGGAGGACAGTTGGAGGGAGCAGTACTTC.

This clone has only one observation. This chain connects TRBV6-4 to TRBJ2-3; weak D call: TRBD2 (6 bases). Looked up from germline, CDR1 is MRHNA and CDR2 is SNTAGT. With 0 bases removed from V and 1 base from J, the gap between germline ends came to 17 bases. The CDR3 runs 18 residues. The CDR3 DNA sequence: TGTGCCAGCAGTGACTCGGAGGGTGGGGAAGTAGGCACAGATACGCAGTATTTT. Its translation: CASSDSEGGEVGTDTQYF.

The chain combines TRBV19 with TRBJ2-3, with TRBD2 as a possible D gene (6 bases). The CDR3 spans 12 residues. Trimming shortened V by 11 bases and J by 4 bases, and 13 bases separated the two germline ends. Germline CDR1 and CDR2: LNHDA and SQIVND (reference sequence). The CDR3: CASSENSDTQYF. DNA of the CDR3: TGTGCCTCTAGCGAAAATTCAGATACGCAGTATTTT.

The J gene is TRBJ1-2, the V gene TRBV5-1; unclear D gene. The CDR3 spans 13 residues. The germline CDR1 and CDR2 sequences are SGHRS and YFSETQ. Trimming took off 4 bases at V and 2 bases at J, with 9 bases between the two ends. The CDR3 here is CASSTPLNYGYTF. The CDR3 DNA reads as TGCGCCAGCAGCACCCCTTTAAACTATGGCTACACCTTC. The entire variable domain, with the rest obtained from reference TRBV5-1 and TRBJ1-2, is as follows: KAGVTQTPRYLIKTRGQQVTLSCSPISGHRSVSWYQQTPGQGLQFLFEYFSETQRNKGNFPGRFSGRQFSNSRSEMNVSTLELGDSALYLCASSTPLNYGYTFGSGTRLTVV.

The V call is TRBV18, the J call TRBJ2-7, with D unclear. Germline V gives CDR1 KGHSH, CDR2 LQKENI. The CDR3 runs to 13 residues. Trimming shortened V by 4 bases and J by 7 bases, and 14 bases separated the two germline ends. The CDR3 region has the DNA TGTGCCAGCTCACGAGGATTGGGTGGGGAGCAGTACTTC. It codes for CASSRGLGGEQYF. The full variable domain, completed using reference TRBV18 and TRBJ2-7, is NAGVMQNPRHLVRRRGQEARLRCSPMKGHSHVYWYRQLPEEGLKFMVYLQKENIIDESGMPKERFSAEFPKEGPSILRIQQVVRGDSAAYFCASSRGLGGEQYFGPGTRLTVT.

The genes are TRBV7-3 and TRBJ2-7, with D perhaps matching TRBD1 (6 bases). Deletions cut 5 bases from V and 5 bases from J, with 16 bases between. This CDR3 is built from 14 residues. Germline V CDR1 and CDR2: SGHTA, FQGTGA. CDR3 nucleotides: TGTGCCAGCAGCCTCGGGGCAGGGGTCGACGAGCAGTACTTC. Residues: CASSLGAGVDEQYF.

The chain's CDR3 is CASSLDLDSYEQYF. Here the CDR3 DNA reads TGTGCCAGCAGCTTAGATCTGGATTCCTACGAGCAGTACTTC. The chain employs TRBV11-3 and TRBJ2-7, with D uncertain. The germline V gene encodes CDR1 SGHNT and CDR2 YENEEA. This CDR3 spans 14 amino acids. Trimming stripped 0 bases from V and 1 base from J, with 7 bases between.

The chain's CDR3 is CASSRGKTGELFF. For the CDR3, the DNA is TGTGCCAGCAGCAGGGGCAAGACCGGGGAGCTGTTTTTT. The rearrangement joins TRBV27 to TRBJ2-2, with a possible D match to TRBD1 (6 bases). V was shortened by 6 bases and J by 5 bases, with 10 bases between the two germline ends. The germline V gene encodes CDR1 MNHEY and CDR2 SMNVEV (reference sequence). This CDR3 contains 13 residues.

V gene TRBV5-1 combines with J gene TRBJ1-3; D is unresolved. The CDR3 runs 17 residues. Trimming removed 0 bases at V and 0 bases at J, with 13 bases between. The V gene's germline CDR1 is SGHRS and CDR2 YFSETQ. Here the CDR3 reads CASSLDWARSSGNTIYF. For the CDR3, the DNA is TGCGCCAGCAGCTTGGACTGGGCCCGCAGCTCTGGAAACACCATATATTTT. Full variable domain (rest looked up from reference TRBV5-1 and TRBJ1-3): KAGVTQTPRYLIKTRGQQVTLSCSPISGHRSVSWYQQTPGQGLQFLFEYFSETQRNKGNFPGRFSGRQFSNSRSEMNVSTLELGDSALYLCASSLDWARSSGNTIYFGEGSWLTVV.

The chain uses TRBV5-4 and TRBJ2-5, with D perhaps being TRBD1 or TRBD2 (7 bases each). Between the trimmed V and J ends, which lost 4 bases and 2 bases, there was a span of 15 bases. CDR3 length: 15 amino acids. The germline V gene encodes CDR1 SGHNT and CDR2 YYREEE (reference sequence). The CDR3 DNA reads TGTGCCAGCAGCAAGAACAGGGGAGGGCAAGAGACCCAGTACTTC. Encoded protein: CASSKNRGGQETQYF.

V and J are TRBV27 and TRBJ1-1; tentatively, D is TRBD1 (6 bases). Germline-derived CDR1 and CDR2 are MNHEY and SMNVEV (reference sequence). The CDR3 runs to 17 residues. Trimming took off 5 bases at V and 5 bases at J, with 24 bases between the two ends. The CDR3 is CASSRAARRGIRTEAFF. In DNA form, the CDR3 reads TGTGCCAGCAGTCGAGCGGCCCGCAGGGGTATACGAACTGAAGCTTTCTTT.

In nucleotides, the CDR3 is TGTGCCAGCTCCCATAGACAGGTTAGGACCCAGTACTTC. Translation gives CASSHRQVRTQYF. The V and J genes are TRBV7-9 and TRBJ2-5; D perhaps matches TRBD1 (6 bases). The CDR3 extends over 13 amino acids. Trimming shortened V by 8 bases and J by 7 bases, and 17 bases separated the two germline ends. Looked up from germline, CDR1 is SEHNR and CDR2 is FQNEAQ (reference sequence).

The rearrangement joins TRBV6-5 to TRBJ1-5; 10 bases match TRBD1. The V gene's germline CDR1 is MNHEY and CDR2 SVGAGI. The ends lost 2 bases at V and 5 bases at J; junction bases unmatched: 0. The CDR3 has 14 residues. The CDR3 sequence is CASSYGTGDQPQHF. As DNA, the CDR3 is TGTGCCAGCAGTTACGGGACAGGGGATCAGCCCCAGCATTTT.

The V call is TRBV5-1, the J call TRBJ2-7; 8 bases match TRBD2. There are 15 residues in the CDR3. V lost 6 bases, J lost 2 bases, and 10 bases stayed unmatched. Germline CDR1 is SGHRS and CDR2 is YFSETQ. CDR3 protein: CASTESPAGAYEQYF. The CDR3 region has the DNA TGCGCCAGCACGGAAAGCCCAGCGGGAGCCTACGAGCAGTACTTC. Full variable domain (remainder filled in from reference TRBV5-1 and TRBJ2-7): KAGVTQTPRYLIKTRGQQVTLSCSPISGHRSVSWYQQTPGQGLQFLFEYFSETQRNKGNFPGRFSGRQFSNSRSEMNVSTLELGDSALYLCASTESPAGAYEQYFGPGTRLTVT.

This clone appeared once. The chain recombines TRBV10-3 with TRBJ2-7; a weak D match, TRBD1 (6 bases). Looked up from germline, CDR1 is ENHRY and CDR2 is SYGVKD. V lost 3 bases and J lost 3, with 9 bases in between. This CDR3 spans 13 amino acids. The CDR3 reads CAISEGDNYEQYF. CDR3 bases: TGTGCCATCAGTGAAGGGGACAACTACGAGCAGTACTTC.

The J gene is TRBJ2-2, the V gene TRBV19; TRBD1 matches 9 bases. V lost 3 bases and J lost 5; bases outside the gene matches: 4. This CDR3 contains 15 residues. In germline, CDR1 is LNHDA, CDR2 SQIVND (reference sequence). This CDR3 reads CASSMAQGATGELFF. The CDR3 DNA sequence: TGTGCCAGTAGTATGGCACAGGGGGCGACCGGGGAGCTGTTTTTT. Full variable domain (rest looked up from reference TRBV19 and TRBJ2-2): DGGITQSPKYLFRKEGQNVTLSCEQNLNHDAMYWYRQDPGQGLRLIYYSQIVNDFQKGDIAEGYSVSREKKESFPLTVTSAQKNPTAFYLCASSMAQGATGELFFGEGSRLTVL.

This clone was found a few times. The J gene is TRBJ1-2, the V gene TRBV7-6, with TRBD1 matching over 7 bases. Germline CDR1 reads SGHVS; CDR2 reads FNYEAQ. The length of the CDR3 is 15 residues. V trimming: 5 bases; J trimming: 0 bases; junction bases outside the gene matches: 6. Written as DNA, the CDR3 is TGTGCCAGCAGCGGGACAGTGGTAGCTAACTATGGCTACACCTTC. It yields the protein CASSGTVVANYGYTF.

The rearrangement links TRBV6-1 to TRBJ2-7; D remains ambiguous. The V end lost 1 base, the J end lost 4 bases, and 5 bases lay between the germline ends. Looked up from germline, CDR1 is MNHNS and CDR2 is SASEGT. CDR3 length: 12 residues. In DNA form, the CDR3 reads TGTGCCAGCAGTGAAGTGGGGTACGAGCAGTACTTC. Translation: CASSEVGYEQYF.

This clone was counted between two and nine times. The CDR3: CASSAADTQYF. The DNA for the CDR3 is TGTGCCAGCAGTGCAGCAGATACGCAGTATTTT. The chain carries TRBV2 and TRBJ2-3; D is undetermined. Germline lookup yields CDR1 SNHLY and CDR2 FYNNEI. Trimming cost V 4 bases and J 4 bases, with 3 bases left between them. The CDR3 consists of 11 residues.

The V and J genes are TRBV28 and TRBJ1-1; 7 bases fit TRBD1. Germline CDR1 is MDHEN and CDR2 is SYDVKM. The CDR3 totals 13 residues. J was trimmed by 1 base and V by 7 bases; bases with no gene match: 3. CDR3 nucleotides: TGTGCCAGCAAAGGGGGCAAGAACACTGAAGCTTTCTTT. Its protein product is CASKGGKNTEAFF.

The J gene is TRBJ2-1, the V gene TRBV7-9; unclear D gene. V dropped 3 bases and J dropped 9 bases, with 6 bases sitting between them. The CDR3 runs 11 residues. Per germline, CDR1 SEHNR and CDR2 FQNEAQ (reference sequence). Here the CDR3 reads CASSFIPEQFF. The CDR3 nucleotides are TGTGCCAGCAGCTTTATCCCTGAGCAGTTCTTC. The full variable domain, rest sourced from reference TRBV7-9 and TRBJ2-1, is DTGVSQNPRHKITKRGQNVTFRCDPISEHNRLYWYRQTLGQGPEFLTYFQNEAQLEKSRLLSDRFSAERPKGSFSTLEIQRTEQGDSAMYLCASSFIPEQFFGPGTRLTVL.